A selection of T cell receptor beta chains follows, all from one sample in a study of spatial heterogeneity in lung cancer. Using its own MiXCR run on the 5' RACE reads, TCRdb lists one record per CDR3 protein. Of 1,300 or so distinct CDR3 sequences listed, about 10% are singletons. The material sequenced was lung tumor tissue, taken at surgery. The receptor source for this set is a male donor with early-stage non-small cell lung cancer. The CDR3 runs from the conserved cysteine through the conserved F or W. A D gene is named only where the DNA matches it firmly. Clone size is shown for a subset of rows, as once, few, many or a class of expanded clone.

V	size	J	D	CDR3	DNA
TRBV20-1	large	TRBJ2-2	TRBD2	CSARTSGGGTGELFF	TGCAGTGCTAGGACTAGCGGGGGTGGGACCGGGGAGCTGTTTTTT
TRBV24-1	large	TRBJ1-2	-	CATSDRANYGYTF	TGTGCCACCAGTGACAGAGCTAACTATGGCTACACCTTC
TRBV7-8	medium-sized	TRBJ2-2	TRBD1	CASRDRGNTGELFF	TGTGCCAGCCGCGACAGGGGCAATACCGGGGAGCTGTTTTTT
TRBV6-5	few	TRBJ2-7	TRBD2	CASSYLAGDNYEQYF	TGTGCCAGCAGTTACCTAGCGGGAGACAACTACGAGCAGTACTTC
TRBV10-2	medium-sized	TRBJ2-3	-	CASSEADTQYF	TGCGCCAGCAGTGAGGCAGATACGCAGTATTTT
TRBV6-2/TRBV6-3	medium-sized	TRBJ1-5	-	CASSYDHQPQHF	TGTGCCAGCAGTTACGACCATCAGCCCCAGCATTTT
TRBV6-6	medium-sized	TRBJ2-3	-	CASKSESTDTQYF	TGTGCCAGCAAATCGGAATCCACAGATACGCAGTATTTT
TRBV6-1	-	TRBJ1-1	TRBD1	CASSFTGAGEAFF	TGTGCCAGCAGTTTTACAGGGGCCGGTGAAGCTTTCTTT
TRBV5-1	medium-sized	TRBJ2-2	-	CASSFGGSNTGELFF	TGCGCCAGCAGCTTTGGGGGATCGAACACCGGGGAGCTGTTTTTT
TRBV6-1	few	TRBJ2-2	-	CASSPLAVTGELFF	TGTGCCAGCAGTCCGCTAGCTGTCACCGGGGAGCTGTTTTTT
TRBV20-1	many	TRBJ2-5	-	CSARAQVQETQYF	TGCAGTGCTAGAGCCCAGGTCCAAGAGACCCAGTACTTC
TRBV7-3	medium-sized	TRBJ2-3	TRBD2	CASSLSGNTDTQYF	TGTGCCAGCAGCCTAAGCGGGAACACAGATACGCAGTATTTT
TRBV29-1	medium-sized	TRBJ2-1	TRBD2	CSSAGTGRTLWGLAVHNEQFF	TGCAGCTCCGCCGGGACGGGGAGAACATTGTGGGGACTAGCGGTCCACAATGAGCAGTTCTTC
TRBV7-2	medium-sized	TRBJ1-1	-	CASHRNTEAFF	TGTGCCAGCCACAGGAACACTGAAGCTTTCTTT
TRBV28	medium-sized	TRBJ1-5	-	CASKGGTSGNQPQHF	TGTGCCAGCAAGGGGGGTACATCAGGCAATCAGCCCCAGCATTTT
TRBV21-1	-	TRBJ2-7	-	CASSSKGGRGNF	TGTGCCAGCAGCTCCAAAGGAGGCAGGGGCAACTTC
TRBV29-1	large	TRBJ2-3	TRBD2	CSLPGTSPDTQYF	TGCAGTCTACCAGGGACTAGCCCAGATACGCAGTATTTT
TRBV4-2	large	TRBJ2-1	TRBD2	CASSQEVWTSGSVPLHEQFF	TGTGCCAGCAGCCAAGAAGTGTGGACTAGCGGGAGTGTCCCTCTCCATGAGCAGTTCTTC
TRBV20-1	-	TRBJ2-7	TRBD2	CSAGTSGRISF	TGCAGTGCTGGGACTAGCGGGAGAATAAGCTTC
TRBV7-9	medium-sized	TRBJ2-3	-	CASASRGSTDTQYF	TGTGCCAGCGCATCCCGCGGGAGCACAGATACGCAGTATTTT
TRBV20-1	many	TRBJ2-7	TRBD1	CSARPGQPYEQYF	TGCAGTGCCCGACCGGGACAGCCCTACGAGCAGTACTTC
TRBV28	medium-sized	TRBJ2-1	TRBD2	CASSLGLAGLPSYNEQFF	TGTGCCAGCAGCCTAGGACTAGCGGGACTCCCATCCTACAATGAGCAGTTCTTC
TRBV6-6	medium-sized	TRBJ2-4	-	CASSYGFVGLAKNIQYF	TGTGCCAGCAGTTACGGGTTCGTGGGGTTAGCCAAAAACATTCAGTACTTC
TRBV30	large	TRBJ2-2	-	CAWSEAIYTGELFF	TGTGCCTGGAGTGAGGCGATTTACACCGGGGAGCTGTTTTTT
TRBV19	medium-sized	TRBJ1-5	TRBD1	CASSKTAGQGQGNQPQHF	TGTGCCAGTAGTAAAACTGCCGGACAGGGGCAGGGCAATCAGCCCCAGCATTTT
TRBV6-1	medium-sized	TRBJ1-4	TRBD1	CASSWDRAATNEKLFF	TGTGCCAGCAGTTGGGACAGGGCCGCAACTAATGAAAAACTGTTTTTT
TRBV27	medium-sized	TRBJ1-5	-	CASSLRADLNQPQHF	TGTGCCAGCAGTTTACGGGCAGACCTCAATCAGCCCCAGCATTTT
TRBV28	medium-sized	TRBJ2-6	-	CASKGSNSGANVLTF	TGTGCCAGCAAGGGCTCCAACTCTGGGGCCAACGTCCTGACTTTC
TRBV12-2	medium-sized	TRBJ2-7	-	CASRLAGTEYEQYF	TGTGCAAGTCGCTTAGCGGGGACGGAGTACGAGCAGTACTTC
TRBV20-1	medium-sized	TRBJ2-5	TRBD2	CSARDHSGGLGETQYF	TGCAGTGCTAGAGATCATTCGGGAGGGCTGGGAGAGACCCAGTACTTC
TRBV7-9	few	TRBJ2-2	TRBD1	CVSSSRDRVGTGELFF	TGTGTCAGCAGCAGCCGGGACAGGGTTGGTACCGGGGAGCTGTTTTTT
TRBV28	medium-sized	TRBJ2-7	-	CASSPPQEAGEQYF	TGTGCCAGCAGTCCCCCTCAGGAGGCGGGCGAGCAGTACTTC
TRBV3-1	few	TRBJ2-2	-	CASTQRGTGELFF	TGTGCCAGCACCCAAAGAGGCACCGGGGAGCTGTTTTTT
TRBV7-2	medium-sized	TRBJ1-1	TRBD1	CASSLGQGRAEAFF	TGTGCCAGCAGCTTAGGACAGGGGAGGGCTGAAGCTTTCTTT
TRBV7-2	medium-sized	TRBJ2-1	-	CASSLGRVYNEQFF	TGTGCCAGCAGCTTAGGTCGCGTCTACAATGAGCAGTTCTTC
TRBV7-9	medium-sized	TRBJ2-3	TRBD2	CASSSVVSGRGTDTQYF	TGTGCCAGCAGCTCCGTAGTCAGCGGGAGGGGAACAGATACGCAGTATTTT
TRBV5-4	medium-sized	TRBJ2-1	-	CASRRVGPDEQFF	TGTGCCAGCAGGAGGGTAGGGCCCGATGAGCAGTTCTTC
TRBV5-8	medium-sized	TRBJ2-1	TRBD1	CASIRDRSSYNEQFF	TGTGCCAGCATTAGGGACAGGTCGTCCTACAATGAGCAGTTCTTC
TRBV11-2	medium-sized	TRBJ2-1	TRBD1	CASSPEAGQDYNEQFF	TGTGCCAGCAGCCCTGAGGCGGGACAGGATTACAATGAGCAGTTCTTC
TRBV27	medium-sized	TRBJ2-2	TRBD1	CASSPRRREGASNTGELFF	TGTGCCAGCAGTCCTCGGAGGAGAGAGGGGGCCTCGAACACCGGGGAGCTGTTTTTT
TRBV19	medium-sized	TRBJ2-1	-	CAISDSYNEQFF	TGTGCCATCTCGGACTCCTACAATGAGCAGTTCTTC
TRBV5-8	few	TRBJ1-1	-	CASSLKITEAFF	TGTGCCAGCAGCCTGAAGATCACTGAAGCTTTCTTT
TRBV5-1	large	TRBJ1-1	TRBD1	CASSFGGGGTEAFF	TGCGCCAGCAGCTTCGGAGGGGGCGGCACTGAAGCTTTCTTT
TRBV3-1	medium-sized	TRBJ2-5	TRBD1	CASSPDRDETQYF	TGTGCCAGCAGCCCGGACAGGGACGAGACCCAGTACTTC
TRBV12-3/TRBV12-4	-	TRBJ2-7	-	CASSLTSYPYEQYF	TGTGCCAGCAGTTTAACATCCTACCCCTACGAGCAGTACTTC
TRBV2	medium-sized	TRBJ2-7	-	CASNRQGPYEQYF	TGTGCCAGTAACCGGCAGGGGCCCTACGAGCAGTACTTC
TRBV7-2	medium-sized	TRBJ1-5	-	CASSLGYNQPQHF	TGTGCCAGCAGCTTAGGGTACAATCAGCCCCAGCATTTT
TRBV7-9	medium-sized	TRBJ2-2	-	CASSLLQGVGELFF	TGTGCCAGCAGCTTACTACAGGGCGTCGGGGAGCTGTTTTTT
TRBV6-5	large	TRBJ1-1	-	CASSYVGEAFF	TGTGCCAGCAGTTACGTAGGTGAAGCTTTCTTT
TRBV2	medium-sized	TRBJ2-3	-	CASTSDPQQYF	TGTGCCAGCACGAGCGATCCCCAGCAGTATTTT
TRBV10-3	-	TRBJ2-5	-	CAIRDGSKETQYF	TGTGCCATCAGGGACGGGAGTAAAGAGACCCAGTACTTC
TRBV28	medium-sized	TRBJ1-6	-	CASSSGVGYSPLHF	TGTGCCAGCTCTTCAGGGGTTGGTTATTCACCCCTCCACTTT
TRBV28	-	TRBJ1-5	-	CASSLVWPQHF	TGTGCCAGCAGTTTAGTATGGCCCCAGCATTTT
TRBV2	medium-sized	TRBJ2-5	TRBD1	CASSDEALRGETQYF	TGTGCCAGCAGTGACGAAGCTCTCAGGGGGGAGACCCAGTACTTC
TRBV19	once	TRBJ2-3	-	CASSIVGSDTQYF	TGTGCCAGTAGTATAGTCGGCTCAGATACGCAGTATTTT